What follows are 8 T cell receptor beta chains derived from one specimen sequenced in a study of T cell responses to AZD1222 COVID-19 vaccine. Profiling relied on immunoSEQ multiplex PCR, and the TCRdb table lists in-frame clones only, not all of them. The sample has 150,000 to 200,000 clones; just over 90% are singletons. The sequences come from peripheral blood, collected on day 0 of AZD1222 vaccination. These receptors were collected from an adult in good health.

This clone occurred once. This chain links TRBV29-1 with TRBJ2-7, with TRBD2 as a possible D gene (6 bases). The germline V gene encodes CDR1 SQVTM and CDR2 ANQGSEA. The CDR3 covers 12 residues. V was clipped by 4 bases and J by 6 bases, with 13 bases between them. In nucleotides, the CDR3 is TGCAGCGTTGCACGCGACGGGGGCGAGCAGTACTTC. It is translated as CSVARDGGEQYF.

V and J are TRBV11-2 and TRBJ2-1; 9 nucleotides align to TRBD2. Losses at the gene ends were 6 bases for V and 3 bases for J; bases not matched to a gene: 0. CDR1 SGHAT and CDR2 FQNNGV come from the germline V gene. The CDR3 contains 13 residues. CDR3 in amino acids: CASSSGGYNEQFF. CDR3 in DNA: TGTGCCAGCAGTAGCGGGGGCTACAATGAGCAGTTCTTC.

The chain is built from TRBV19 and TRBJ1-1, with D maybe TRBD1 (6 bases). The CDR3 length is 14 residues. The germline V gene encodes CDR1 LNHDA and CDR2 SQIVND (reference sequence). V was shortened by 4 bases and J by 4 bases, with 13 bases between the two germline ends. CDR3 loop: CASSTTGLGTEAFF. The CDR3 DNA follows: TGTGCCAGTAGTACCACAGGGCTAGGCACTGAAGCTTTCTTT.

The rearrangement joins TRBV10-3 to TRBJ2-1; 9 nucleotides line up with TRBD2. J lost 5 bases, V lost 3 bases, and 2 bases had no gene match. Germline CDR1 reads ENHRY; CDR2 reads SYGVKD. CDR3 size: 14 residues. This chain's CDR3 is CAISDGTSNNEQFF. The CDR3 region has the DNA TGTGCCATCAGTGACGGGACTAGCAACAATGAGCAGTTCTTC.

Only one count was recorded for this clone. A junction boundary mismatches the germline segment, possibly from a read error. The rearrangement uses TRBV19 and TRBJ1-2, with 7 bases identical to TRBD1. This CDR3 comprises 16 residues. The germline gives CDR1 LNHDA, CDR2 SQIVND (reference sequence). The CDR3 is CASSIGTALSGYGYTF. As DNA, the CDR3 is TGTGCCAGTAGCATAGGGACAGCTCTTTCGGGTTATGGCTACACCTTC.

The chain carries TRBV11-2 and TRBJ2-5; 9 bases are a match to TRBD1. Per the germline V gene, CDR1 is SGHAT and CDR2 is FQNNGV. The J segment lost 3 bases and the V segment lost 5 bases, leaving 4 bases of the junction unmatched. The length of the CDR3 is 14 residues. CDR3 nucleotides: TGTGCCAGCAGCCCCCGGGACAGGGAAGAGACCCAGTACTTC. Translation gives CASSPRDREETQYF.

The V call is TRBV20-1, the J call TRBJ2-1; no firm D call. CDR3 length: 11 residues. Germline CDR1 and CDR2: DFQATT and SNEGSKA (reference sequence). V lost 6 bases and J lost 10, with 13 bases in between. CDR3 nucleotides: TGCAGTGCGAGCAAACTTCGAGAGCAGTTCTTC. Translated: CSASKLREQFF.

The chain combines TRBV18 with TRBJ1-4; no reliable D call. Germline V gene data show CDR1 as KGHSH and CDR2 as LQKENI. The germline V and J ends were trimmed by 3 bases and 1 base, with 6 bases remaining between them. This CDR3 has 14 residues. The DNA for the CDR3 is TGTGCCAGCTCACCGGGTTTAACTAATGAAAAACTGTTTTTT. It is translated as CASSPGLTNEKLFF.